Listed here is a single T cell receptor beta chain. Its cognate antigen has yet to be identified. No base quality information exists; no much larger clone differs at one position. TCRbeta CDR3 regions were amplified from genomic DNA using the immunoSEQ Assay, a bias-controlled multiplex PCR. The study's own analysis went as follows. Within the assay, amplification of reference gene primers was used to estimate how many nucleated cells each sample contained. Sequence reads were collapsed and filtered to measure the absolute abundance of every unique TCRbeta CDR3 rearrangement. Productive Simpson clonality was computed per sample as the square root of Simpson's diversity index over productive rearrangements. TCRdb mirrors the immuneACCESS table, restricted to in-frame sequences. Some clones are absent from its copies; in checked studies, under half trace to an unresolved V gene, and the reason for the others is unknown. The V and J calls and clone size are taken from that table; D and trimming were inferred from the DNA. Present in this sample are 400,000 or so clones, less than 95% of which were seen just once. The ten largest account for 0.6% to 0.7% of the sample.

Participants in the prospective study were enrolled through a virtual design, were aged about 18 to 100 years, and lived in about two dozen United States geographic areas. In the prospective study, cohorts were assigned on the basis of participant-reported clinical history obtained from a screening survey and a study questionnaire. ImmuneRACE Cohort 3 recovered participants were defined by two consecutive negative NP/OP PCR tests, healthcare professional clearance, or symptom resolution. Each participant in the prospective study had whole blood, serum and a nasopharyngeal or oropharyngeal swab collected by mobile phlebotomists. Prospective study participants could optionally give additional blood draws and questionnaires over an approximately 2-month period. Before DNA extraction, prospective study blood samples were shipped either frozen or at room temperature. This sample was included in a study of blood T cell repertoires in COVID-19 (dated by TCRdb to the early 2020s). A note on the overall study: The collaborator samples originated in the United States, Italy and Spain and spanned the acute and convalescent phases of COVID-19. The material from the prospective study consisted of cDNA or gDNA derived from T cells, B-cell-depleted T cells, or PBMCs. The dataset comprised deeply sampled blood TCRbeta repertoires from subjects exposed to, actively infected with, or recovered from COVID-19. The repertoires were made available in a free public database intended to serve as a resource for research on the immune response to SARS-CoV-2. The samples were drawn from two sources: the first 160 participants of the ongoing ImmuneRACE study, and fewer than 1,500 subjects contributed by 6 global collaborators. Nearly every sample came with metadata listing a de-identified subject ID, COVID-19 status, age in years and sex. HLA class I and class II types, where available, came from metadata supplied by the sample provider rather than from assay-based typing. On the study overall, not on this receptor specifically: The amount of clinical and demographic metadata varied by source and participant and was provided uncurated.

V is reduced by 1 base and J by 5 bases, leaving a spacing of 9 bases between them. Including cysteine and phenylalanine, the CDR3 has 14 amino acids. The retained sequence is limited to the CDR3, 42 bases, with the frame set at the first base. As encoded in the germline V gene (reference sequence), CDR1 is MNHEY while CDR2 is SMNVEV. The sequence links TRBV27 to TRBJ2-1, with the identity of the D gene unclear. This receptor was identified in a man younger than 30 who had recovered from COVID-19. The sample consisted of PBMCs or T cells enriched from blood (not recorded which). The CDR3 reads as follows: CASSLFAGNNEQFF. The nucleotide sequence is TGTGCCAGCAGTTTATTTGCAGGAAACAATGAGCAGTTCTTC.